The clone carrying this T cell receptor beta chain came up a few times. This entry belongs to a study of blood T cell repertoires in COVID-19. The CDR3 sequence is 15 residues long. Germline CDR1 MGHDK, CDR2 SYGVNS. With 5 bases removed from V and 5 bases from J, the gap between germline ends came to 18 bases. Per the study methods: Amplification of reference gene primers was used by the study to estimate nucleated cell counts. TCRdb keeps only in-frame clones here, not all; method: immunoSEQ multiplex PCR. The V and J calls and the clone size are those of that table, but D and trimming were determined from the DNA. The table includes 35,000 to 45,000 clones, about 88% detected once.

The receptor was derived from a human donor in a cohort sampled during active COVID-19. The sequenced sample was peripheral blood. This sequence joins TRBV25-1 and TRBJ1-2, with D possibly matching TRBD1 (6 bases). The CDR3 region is CASSSPQGLNYGYTF. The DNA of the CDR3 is TGTGCCAGCAGTTCTCCCCAGGGGTTGAATTATGGCTACACCTTC.